Below are 5 T cell receptor beta chains sequenced from a single sample in a study of blood T cells in healthy people across ages. Sample-barcoded 5' priming and a J-beta primer mix drove a second PCR of roughly 6 to 12 cycles. TCRdb passed the 5' RACE reads through MiXCR, listing each CDR3 protein once. The table lists 650,000 to 950,000 distinct CDR3 sequences, around 42% of them singletons. The sample was blood. The receptors were gathered from a man between 60 and 70 years old in good health.

The CDR3 loop is CASSQEAGGPETQYF. The DNA for the CDR3 is TGCGCCAGCAGCCAAGAGGCAGGGGGGCCAGAGACCCAGTACTTC. J is TRBJ2-5 and V is TRBV4-1, with D possibly being TRBD1 (7 bases). Trimming shortened V by 0 bases and J by 4 bases, and 12 bases separated the two germline ends. The CDR3 has 15 residues. Germline CDR1 reads MGHRA; CDR2 reads YSYEKL.

This clonotype was found once. The chain is built from TRBV5-1 and TRBJ1-4; the D is unclear. The V gene's germline CDR1 is SGHRS and CDR2 YFSETQ. The CDR3 runs 14 residues. Trimming cost V 0 bases and J 1 base, with 4 bases left between them. CDR3 sequence reads: CASSLDGTNEKLFF. CDR3 nucleotides: TGCGCCAGCAGCTTGGATGGAACTAATGAAAAACTGTTTTTT.

The rearrangement joins TRBV20-1 to TRBJ2-6; D is perhaps TRBD1 or TRBD2 (5 bases each). Per germline, CDR1 DFQATT and CDR2 SNEGSKA (reference sequence). Trimming took off 0 bases at V and 2 bases at J, with 17 bases between the two ends. This CDR3 is 18 amino acids long. In DNA, the CDR3 is TGCAGTGCTAGAGATCGTTTGGCAGGGAGCACTGGGGCCAACGTCCTGACTTTC. This gives the protein CSARDRLAGSTGANVLTF.

The chain is built from TRBV7-2 and TRBJ1-2; TRBD1 matches 10 bases. J gave up 10 bases and V 1 base, and 15 bases lay outside the gene matches. Germline V gene sequence: CDR1 SGHTA, CDR2 FQGNSA. CDR3 length: 17 amino acids. CDR3 in amino acids: CASSLVGSGQGVSFYTF. CDR3 sequence (DNA): TGTGCCAGCAGCTTAGTAGGCTCCGGACAGGGGGTCTCTTTCTACACCTTC.

The V call is TRBV5-1, the J call TRBJ1-6, with no clear D. V shed 3 bases and J shed 13 bases, with 20 bases lying between them. The CDR3 length is 15 residues. Germline V gene lookup returns CDR1 SGHRS and CDR2 YFSETQ. The CDR3 DNA sequence: TGCGCCAGCAGCTCAAGCACGGACGGCATATCTCCCCTCCACTTT. Its protein is CASSSSTDGISPLHF.